A single sample is the source of the 18 T cell receptor beta chains below, sequenced in a study of beta chain features in type 1 diabetes. The investigators reverse transcribed all of the isolated RNA, so they sequenced expressed TCRB transcripts. Clones were read by immunoSEQ multiplex PCR, and TCRdb kept only the in-frame ones, dropping some. The sample lists approximately 340,000 clones, more than 12% occurring once. The specimen sequenced was naive CD4+ T cells from blood. The receptors were gathered from a woman aged 18 to 35 in good health.

This clone was counted between two and nine times. This chain links TRBV18 with TRBJ2-7, with a tentative D call TRBD1 (5 bases). The V end was cut by 6 bases, the J end by 6 bases, with 15 bases between. The germline V gene has CDR1 KGHSH and CDR2 LQKENI. This CDR3 spans 13 amino acids. Here the CDR3 reads CASSQGRSGEQYF. CDR3 bases: TGTGCCAGCTCTCAGGGCAGGTCGGGCGAGCAGTACTTC. Full variable domain (outside the CDR3, taken from reference TRBV18 and TRBJ2-7): NAGVMQNPRHLVRRRGQEARLRCSPMKGHSHVYWYRQLPEEGLKFMVYLQKENIIDESGMPKERFSAEFPKEGPSILRIQQVVRGDSAAYFCASSQGRSGEQYFGPGTRLTVT.

This clone occurred a few times. The rearrangement links TRBV19 to TRBJ1-5; TRBD1 might be the D (5 bases). This CDR3 comprises 13 residues. V shed 5 bases and J shed 5 bases, with 10 bases lying between them. Germline loops: CDR1 LNHDA, CDR2 SQIVND (reference sequence). Written as DNA, the CDR3 is TGTGCCAGTAGTTGGACACCGGATCAGCCCCAGCATTTT. This gives the protein CASSWTPDQPQHF.

This clone was counted a few times. V is TRBV9 and J is TRBJ2-5; weak D call: TRBD1 (5 bases). The CDR3 loop spans 14 amino acids. Germline V gene lookup returns CDR1 SGDLS and CDR2 YYNGEE. The V end lost 3 bases, the J end lost 7 bases, and 16 bases lay between the germline ends. CDR3 residues: CASSAESLRGTQYF. Written as DNA, the CDR3 is TGTGCCAGCAGCGCGGAGAGTCTTAGGGGGACCCAGTACTTC.

The chain links TRBV7-2 to TRBJ2-3, with D perhaps matching TRBD2 (6 bases). The CDR3 spans 14 residues. The ends were cut back, 5 bases at V and 1 base at J, with 10 bases in the middle. The germline CDR1 and CDR2 sequences are SGHTA and FQGNSA. For the CDR3, the DNA is TGTGCCAGCAGCGCCGGGAGTGGCACAGATACGCAGTATTTT. This gives the protein CASSAGSGTDTQYF.

This clone was observed a few times. This chain joins TRBV10-3 and TRBJ2-2; TRBD2 is a possible D gene (6 bases). CDR1 and CDR2 from the germline V gene are ENHRY and SYGVKD. V lost 6 bases and J lost 7, with 18 bases in between. This CDR3 contains 15 residues. The CDR3 DNA follows: TGTGCCATCAGCGGGGGAAGCGCTTTACGCGGGGAGCTGTTTTTT. Protein sequence: CAISGGSALRGELFF.

The chain is built from TRBV11-1 and TRBJ2-7, with TRBD2 matching over 11 bases. The CDR3 has 15 residues. Germline values: CDR1 SGHAT, CDR2 FQDESV (reference sequence). V lost 6 bases, J lost 1 base, and 5 bases stayed unmatched. CDR3 residues: CASSLGLADSYEQYF. In DNA form, the CDR3 reads TGTGCCAGCAGTCTGGGACTAGCGGATTCCTACGAGCAGTACTTC.

The chain carries TRBV27 and TRBJ1-1; 7 positions agree with TRBD1. Unmatched junction bases numbered 6, after V lost 6 bases and J lost 2 bases. This CDR3 has 14 amino acids. CDR1 is MNHEY and CDR2 is SMNVEV in the germline V gene (reference sequence). The chain's CDR3 is CASRVRGGNTEAFF. DNA of the CDR3: TGTGCCAGCAGAGTTAGAGGGGGCAACACTGAAGCTTTCTTT.

This rearrangement joins TRBV6-5 to TRBJ2-7; TRBD2 aligns across 11 bases. CDR1 is MNHEY, CDR2 SVGAGI, per germline. The CDR3 is 16 amino acids. J gave up 1 base and V 4 bases, and 6 bases lay outside the gene matches. CDR3 amino acids: CASSSPGLAASYEQYF. The CDR3 DNA is TGTGCCAGCAGTTCCCCGGGACTAGCGGCTTCCTACGAGCAGTACTTC.

This chain uses TRBV30 with TRBJ2-1; 8 bases are a match to TRBD2. Trimming at V came to 3 bases and at J to 10 bases, leaving 2 bases not matched to a gene. The CDR3 contains 11 residues. Germline V gene sequence: CDR1 GTSNPN, CDR2 SVGIG (reference sequence). In DNA form, the CDR3 reads TGTGCCTGGAGGTTAGCGGGGGAGCAGTTCTTC. This gives the protein CAWRLAGEQFF. Full variable domain (rest looked up from reference TRBV30 and TRBJ2-1): SQTIHQWPATLVQPVGSPLSLECTVEGTSNPNLYWYRQAAGRGLQLLFYSVGIGQISSEVPQNLSASRPQDRQFILSSKKLLLSDSGFYLCAWRLAGEQFFGPGTRLTVL.

The chain employs TRBV28 and TRBJ2-5; D not resolved. CDR1 and CDR2 (germline): MDHEN, SYDVKM. The CDR3 length is 13 residues. Trimming left V 2 bases short and J 2 bases short, with 6 bases between. CDR3 protein: CASSLLVQETQYF. The CDR3 nucleotides read TGTGCCAGCAGTTTACTAGTTCAAGAGACCCAGTACTTC. The full variable domain, in which reference TRBV28 and TRBJ2-5 provide the parts outside the CDR3, is DVKVTQSSRYLVKRTGEKVFLECVQDMDHENMFWYRQDPGLGLRLIYFSYDVKMKEKGDIPEGYSVSREKKERFSLILESASTNQTSMYLCASSLLVQETQYFGPGTRLLVL.

The chain recombines TRBV29-1 with TRBJ1-5, with a tentative D call TRBD1 (6 bases). With 4 bases removed from V and 6 bases from J, the gap between germline ends came to 10 bases. Germline CDR1 and CDR2: SQVTM and ANQGSEA. The CDR3 has 12 amino acids. CDR3 DNA sequence: TGCAGCGTTGTGGGGGCTGGTCAGCCCCAGCATTTT. Its translation is CSVVGAGQPQHF.

This clone showed up just a few times. The V call is TRBV11-2, the J call TRBJ2-7, with D unclear. Germline V gene data show CDR1 as SGHAT and CDR2 as FQNNGV. CDR3 length: 15 amino acids. Trimming cost V 3 bases and J 0 bases, with 12 bases left between them. CDR3 sequence (DNA): TGTGCCAGCAGCTTGGTGCGGAAGAGCTCCTACGAGCAGTACTTC. Its protein product is CASSLVRKSSYEQYF.

CDR3 region: CAWSGTSGTQETQYF. The CDR3 coding sequence is TGTGCCTGGAGTGGGACTAGCGGGACTCAAGAGACCCAGTACTTC. The chain is built from TRBV30 and TRBJ2-5, with 12 bases identical to TRBD2. V lost 1 base, J lost 2 bases, and 2 bases stayed unmatched. CDR3 size: 15 residues. CDR1 and CDR2 from the germline V gene are GTSNPN and SVGIG (reference sequence).

A few counts support this clone. The genes are TRBV29-1 and TRBJ2-5; 7 nucleotides align to TRBD2. The CDR3 spans 13 residues. The V and J ends lost 4 bases and 4 bases, in that order; junction bases with no gene match: 6. CDR1 SQVTM and CDR2 ANQGSEA come from the germline V gene. This chain's CDR3 is CSVGMRERETQYF. The CDR3, as DNA: TGCAGCGTTGGGATGCGGGAGAGAGAGACCCAGTACTTC.

This clone was seen more than once but under ten times. The chain is built from TRBV18 and TRBJ1-2; 8 bases fit TRBD1. V shed 4 bases and J 7 bases; nucleotides not matched to a gene: 8. This CDR3 has 14 amino acids. Germline loops: CDR1 KGHSH, CDR2 LQKENI. The CDR3, as DNA: TGTGCCAGCTCACTACCGGACAGGGAACCTGGCTACACCTTC. Translated: CASSLPDREPGYTF.

This rearrangement joins TRBV25-1 to TRBJ2-7, with a weak D call TRBD2 (5 bases). V lost 4 bases, J lost 0 bases, and 10 bases lay in between. CDR3 length: 14 amino acids. Germline CDR1 and CDR2: MGHDK and SYGVNS. DNA of the CDR3: TGTGCCAGCAGTGCTCGGGGAAGCTCCTACGAGCAGTACTTC. Amino acid sequence: CASSARGSSYEQYF.

This clone was counted only a few times. The chain links TRBV4-2 to TRBJ2-7; TRBD1 aligns across 7 bases. Germline V gives CDR1 LGHNA, CDR2 YNFKEQ. V was pared by 0 bases and J by 3 bases, with 5 bases of the junction left unmatched. CDR3 length: 15 amino acids. CDR3 bases: TGTGCCAGCAGCCAAGACGAGACAGGGAGCTACGAGCAGTACTTC. Translating it yields CASSQDETGSYEQYF.

The chain is built from TRBV10-3 and TRBJ2-3; D not resolved. V shed 5 bases and J shed 0 bases, with 3 bases lying between them. The CDR3 consists of 12 residues. Germline-derived CDR1 and CDR2 are ENHRY and SYGVKD. CDR3 sequence (DNA): TGTGCCATCAGTCAGAGCACAGATACGCAGTATTTT. Its translation: CAISQSTDTQYF.